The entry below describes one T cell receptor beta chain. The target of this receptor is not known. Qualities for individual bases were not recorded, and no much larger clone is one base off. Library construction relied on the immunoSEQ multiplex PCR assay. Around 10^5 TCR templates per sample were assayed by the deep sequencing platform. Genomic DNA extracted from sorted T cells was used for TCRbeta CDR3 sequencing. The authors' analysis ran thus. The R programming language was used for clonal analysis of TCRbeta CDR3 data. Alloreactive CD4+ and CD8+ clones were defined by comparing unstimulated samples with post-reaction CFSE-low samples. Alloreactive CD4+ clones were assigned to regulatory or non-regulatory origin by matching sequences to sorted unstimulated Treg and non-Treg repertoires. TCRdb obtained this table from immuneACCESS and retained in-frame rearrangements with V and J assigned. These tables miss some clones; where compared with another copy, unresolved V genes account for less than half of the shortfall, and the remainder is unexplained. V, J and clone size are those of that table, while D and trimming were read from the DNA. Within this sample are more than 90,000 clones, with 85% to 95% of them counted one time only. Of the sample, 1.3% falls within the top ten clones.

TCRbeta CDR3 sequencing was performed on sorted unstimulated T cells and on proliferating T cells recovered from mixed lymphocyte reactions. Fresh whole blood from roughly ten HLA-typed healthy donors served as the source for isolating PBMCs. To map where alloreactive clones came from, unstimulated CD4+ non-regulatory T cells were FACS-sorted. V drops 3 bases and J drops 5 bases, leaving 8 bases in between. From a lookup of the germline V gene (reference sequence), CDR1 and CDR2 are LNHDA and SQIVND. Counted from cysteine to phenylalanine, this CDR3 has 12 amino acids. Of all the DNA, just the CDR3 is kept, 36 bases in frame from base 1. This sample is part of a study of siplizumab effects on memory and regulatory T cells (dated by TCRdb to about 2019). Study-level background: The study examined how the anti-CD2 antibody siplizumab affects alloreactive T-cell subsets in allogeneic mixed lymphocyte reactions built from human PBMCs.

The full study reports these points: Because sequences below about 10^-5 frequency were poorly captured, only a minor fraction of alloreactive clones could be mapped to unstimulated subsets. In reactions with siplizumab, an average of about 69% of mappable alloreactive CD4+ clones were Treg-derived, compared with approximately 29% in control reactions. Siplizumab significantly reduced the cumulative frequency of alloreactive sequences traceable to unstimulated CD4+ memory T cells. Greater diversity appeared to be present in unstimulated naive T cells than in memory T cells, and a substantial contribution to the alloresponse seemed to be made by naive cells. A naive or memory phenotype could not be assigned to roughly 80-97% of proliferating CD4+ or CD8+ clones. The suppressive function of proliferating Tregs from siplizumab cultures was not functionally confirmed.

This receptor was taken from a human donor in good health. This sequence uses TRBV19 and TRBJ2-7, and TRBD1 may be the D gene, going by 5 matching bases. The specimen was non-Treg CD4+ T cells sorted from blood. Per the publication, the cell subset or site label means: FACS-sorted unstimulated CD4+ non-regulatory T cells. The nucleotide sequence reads TGTGCCAGTAGTATGGGGCTCGACGAGCAGTACTTC. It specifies CASSMGLDEQYF.